This T cell receptor (beta chain) stems from a study of shared clonotypes between healthy human individuals. Looking at the study overall: There were three CD4 naive, three CD4 memory, two CD8 naive and one CD8 memory plates per donor.

Germline CDR1 reads MGHRA; CDR2 reads YSYEKL. This CDR3 comprises 15 residues. The J segment lost 8 bases and the V segment lost 5 bases, leaving 10 bases of the junction unmatched. Clones were read by immunoSEQ multiplex PCR, and TCRdb kept only the in-frame ones, dropping some. The sample has 500,000 to 550,000 clones; roughly 95% are singletons. Specimen: naive CD4+ T cells sorted from blood. The subset was: CD45RA+ positively selected. The TCR originated in a woman aged 30 to 39 in good health. The chain carries TRBV4-1 and TRBJ1-4, with 8 bases that match TRBD1. The CDR3 DNA reads as TGCGCCAGCAGCAGCAGACAGGGGTTGGGCGAAAAACTGTTTTTT. Amino acid sequence: CASSSRQGLGEKLFF.